The clone carrying this T cell receptor (beta chain) was detected a few times. What it recognizes is unknown. PCR primers comprised 60 Vbeta and 13 Jbeta primers. The method was immunoSEQ multiplex PCR; TCRdb's version includes in-frame clones alone and lacks a portion of them. The sample includes more than 150,000 clones, around 80% of them seen just once. This specimen belongs to a study of cytomegalovirus exposure and HLA in healthy donors. Findings and limits, study-wide: A few chains linked to CMV were shown in vitro to be specific for CMV antigens. Overall, about 160 TCR beta chains were annotated as cytomegalovirus-associated. There were some V segments, including TRBV6-2 and TRBV6-3, excluded as indistinguishable.

There are 14 residues in the CDR3. V dropped 3 bases and J dropped 4 bases, with 13 bases sitting between them. The germline CDR1 and CDR2 sequences are MNHEY and SMNVEV (reference sequence). This chain links TRBV27 with TRBJ2-7; TRBD1 might be the D (5 bases). The receptor's source is a woman aged 30 to 39 in good health and CMV-seronegative. The sample consisted of PBMCs. DNA for the CDR3: TGTGCCAGCAGTTTCCAGGGCCAATTGTACGAGCAGTACTTC. This codes for CASSFQGQLYEQYF.